One and the same sample provided the 25 T cell receptor beta chains below, sequenced in a study of molecular identifiers for immune sequencing clone quantification. TCRdb passed the PCR reads through MiXCR, listing each CDR3 protein once. In the table there are approximately 550,000 distinct CDR3 sequences, 25% of which are singletons. Sample: naive CD8+ T cells from blood, with Jurkat cell RNA spiked in. Subset indicated: FACS-sorted CD8+CD4-CCR7+CD45RA+ naive T cells. The receptors originated from a human donor in good health. Some libraries in this study had Jurkat cell RNA spiked in.

The V gene is TRBV4-3, the J gene TRBJ2-3; 12 bases map to TRBD2. The J segment lost 5 bases and the V segment lost 3 bases, leaving 15 bases of the junction unmatched. CDR1 is LGHNA and CDR2 is YSLEER in the germline V gene. The CDR3 is 19 residues long. CDR3 nucleotides: TGCGCCAGCAGCCAGGATCGAACGCCTAGCGGGGGGGCCTTAGATACGCAGTATTTT. It codes for CASSQDRTPSGGALDTQYF.

This clonotype has more than one count but fewer than ten. The V call is TRBV6-5, the J call TRBJ1-2, with 10 bases fitting TRBD1. The germline V gene encodes CDR1 MNHEY and CDR2 SVGAGI. The length of the CDR3 is 16 residues. V lost 0 bases, J lost 8 bases, and 9 bases stayed unmatched. The CDR3 is CASSYSSWTGGGGYTF. CDR3 bases: TGTGCCAGCAGTTACTCGTCGTGGACAGGGGGAGGGGGCTACACCTTC.

This clonotype was observed a few times. The chain carries TRBV15 and TRBJ2-7; weak D call: TRBD1 (6 bases). The CDR3 contains 15 residues. V lost 4 bases and J 2 bases, leaving 15 bases between the germline ends. CDR1 is LNHNV and CDR2 is YYDKDF in the germline V gene (reference sequence). CDR3: CATSILQGRTYEQYF. The DNA for the CDR3 is TGTGCCACCAGCATCCTACAGGGTCGGACCTACGAGCAGTACTTC.

The V gene is TRBV19, the J gene TRBJ1-5; D is perhaps TRBD1 (5 bases). The germline CDR1 and CDR2 sequences are LNHDA and SQIVND (reference sequence). The CDR3 consists of 15 residues. V was pared by 2 bases and J by 0 bases, with 8 bases between. CDR3 DNA sequence: TGTGCCAGTAGTATACAGGGCGATAGCAATCAGCCCCAGCATTTT. Translating it yields CASSIQGDSNQPQHF.

This clonotype was counted a single time. This rearrangement joins TRBV20-1 to TRBJ2-7; D remains ambiguous. Trimming removed 1 base at V and 8 bases at J, with 15 bases between. There are 13 residues in the CDR3. Germline CDR1 is DFQATT and CDR2 is SNEGSKA (reference sequence). The CDR3 sequence: CSARGSAYHKQYF. In DNA form, the CDR3 reads TGCAGTGCTAGAGGATCAGCATACCACAAGCAGTACTTC.

The rearrangement links TRBV6-5 to TRBJ2-7; TRBD2 is a possible D gene (7 bases). CDR3 length: 14 residues. In germline, CDR1 is MNHEY, CDR2 SVGAGI. With 2 bases removed from V and 2 bases from J, the gap between germline ends came to 10 bases. The CDR3 nucleotides read TGTGCCAGCAGTTACGGGGGGGACACCTACGAGCAGTACTTC. It specifies CASSYGGDTYEQYF.

The J gene is TRBJ1-1, the V gene TRBV7-6; TRBD1 might be the D (5 bases). Between the trimmed V and J ends, which lost 3 bases and 4 bases, there was a span of 15 bases. Germline V CDR1 and CDR2: SGHVS, FNYEAQ. CDR3 length: 15 amino acids. This CDR3 reads CASSLRAGRGTEAFF. CDR3 DNA: TGTGCCAGCAGCTTGAGGGCAGGGCGGGGCACTGAAGCTTTCTTT.

This clonotype has just one count. A much larger clone differs by one base, so this may be a read error. The chain uses TRBV20-1 and TRBJ2-7, with D perhaps matching TRBD2 (5 bases). CDR1 and CDR2 from the germline V gene are DFQATT and SNEGSKA (reference sequence). The CDR3 totals 14 residues. The V end was cut by 7 bases, the J end by 2 bases, with 18 bases between. The chain's CDR3 is CSVILEVKTYEQYF. Here the CDR3 DNA reads TGCAGTGTCATACTAGAAGTCAAAACCTACGAGCAGTACTTC.

As for this clonotype: This may arise from a read error, as a much more abundant clone is one base away. The chain carries TRBV28 and TRBJ2-7, with D unclear. V lost 3 bases to trimming and J lost 9 bases, with 18 bases between them. Germline CDR1 is MDHEN and CDR2 is SYDVKM. The CDR3 has 14 residues. CDR3 in DNA: TGTGCCAGCAGTTTCGGTGCAGGCCATGTCGCGCAGTACTTC. Protein product: CASSFGAGHVAQYF.

This clonotype was detected many times. The V and J genes are TRBV12-3 or TRBV12-4 and TRBJ1-5, with D perhaps TRBD1 (6 bases). Trimming took 6 bases from V and 3 from J, leaving 12 bases between them. CDR3 length: 14 residues. CDR3 coding DNA: TGTGCCAGCAGCATGGACAGCCTCAATCAGCCCCAGCATTTT. This sequence encodes CASSMDSLNQPQHF.

This clonotype came up a few times. V is TRBV27 and J is TRBJ2-2; TRBD2 matches at 8 bases. The CDR3 length is 13 residues. Germline V gives CDR1 MNHEY, CDR2 SMNVEV (reference sequence). The junction had 5 bases not matched to a gene; V was cut back by 8 bases and J by 6 bases. The CDR3 DNA reads TGTGCCAGCCGTGCGGGGGGAGCCGGGGAGCTGTTTTTT. It is translated as CASRAGGAGELFF.

This clonotype was recorded many times. This chain links TRBV30 with TRBJ2-7; the match to TRBD1 covers 7 bases. Germline CDR1 and CDR2: GTSNPN and SVGIG (reference sequence). With 4 bases clipped from V and 3 bases from J, the junction kept 3 bases outside the gene matches. This CDR3 has 12 amino acids. This CDR3 is CAWKAGGYEQYF. The CDR3 DNA follows: TGTGCCTGGAAGGCAGGGGGCTACGAGCAGTACTTC. The full variable domain, with the rest looked up from reference TRBV30 and TRBJ2-7, is SQTIHQWPATLVQPVGSPLSLECTVEGTSNPNLYWYRQAAGRGLQLLFYSVGIGQISSEVPQNLSASRPQDRQFILSSKKLLLSDSGFYLCAWKAGGYEQYFGPGTRLTVT.

Worth noting for this clonotype: Since no conserved phenylalanine or tryptophan closes the CDR3, a read error is the likely cause. The V and J genes are TRBV4-1 and TRBJ2-1; no clear D gene. Germline-derived CDR1 and CDR2 are MGHRA and YSYEKL. This CDR3 spans 11 amino acids. V was cut by 5 bases and J by 9 bases, with 8 bases left in between. DNA for the CDR3: TGCGCCAGCAGCAAAGGCACTGAGCAGTTCCTC. Amino acids: CASSKGTEQFL.

V gene TRBV10-3 combines with J gene TRBJ1-4, with TRBD1 identical over 7 bases. V was clipped by 4 bases and J by 4 bases; unmatched bases: 9. The CDR3 covers 16 residues. Germline loops: CDR1 ENHRY, CDR2 SYGVKD. The CDR3 DNA reads as TGTGCCATCAGTGGGGACAGAGGGACGAATAATGAAAAACTGTTTTTT. Translating it yields CAISGDRGTNNEKLFF.

The table lists this clonotype with many counts. This chain connects TRBV5-5 to TRBJ2-7; the D gene is possibly TRBD2 (6 bases). Germline loops: CDR1 SGHKS, CDR2 YYEKEE (reference sequence). V lost 4 bases to trimming and J lost 5 bases, with 13 bases between them. This CDR3 spans 13 amino acids. The CDR3 sequence: CASSPEGWNEQYF. CDR3 nucleotides: TGTGCCAGCAGCCCGGAGGGGTGGAACGAGCAGTACTTC.

This clonotype was observed a few times. The chain uses TRBV6-5 and TRBJ2-7; tentative D call: TRBD2 (5 bases). The CDR3 contains 13 residues. The V and J ends lost 4 bases and 2 bases respectively, with 9 bases between them. Per the germline V gene, CDR1 is MNHEY and CDR2 is SVGAGI. For the CDR3, the DNA is TGTGCCAGCAGTTGGACTGAGGCCTACGAGCAGTACTTC. Amino acid sequence: CASSWTEAYEQYF.

Ten or more counts support this clonotype. The chain links TRBV5-1 to TRBJ1-5, with D unclear. This CDR3 contains 13 residues. Trimming removed 0 bases at V and 7 bases at J, with 8 bases between. CDR1 and CDR2 (germline): SGHRS, YFSETQ. The CDR3 reads CASSLGSGQPQHF. The DNA of the CDR3 is TGCGCCAGCAGCTTGGGGTCCGGACAGCCCCAGCATTTT.

Comments on this clonotype: A read error may explain this, as a much larger clone is one base away. The rearrangement links TRBV29-1 to TRBJ2-7; the match to TRBD2 covers 8 bases. This CDR3 is 12 amino acids long. The V gene's germline CDR1 is SQVTM and CDR2 ANQGSEA. The junction had 2 bases not matched to a gene; V was cut back by 3 bases and J by 4 bases. In nucleotides, the CDR3 is TGCAGCGTTGAGGGCGGGGGGTACGAGCAGTACTTC. The encoded protein is CSVEGGGYEQYF.

On this clonotype: This could be a read error, since a much larger clone is one nucleotide away. The gene calls are TRBV28 and TRBJ2-3; 7 nucleotides agree with TRBD2. V lost 3 bases, J lost 4 bases, and 10 bases stayed unmatched. This CDR3 is 16 amino acids long. The germline CDR1 and CDR2 sequences are MDHEN and SYDVKM. The CDR3 region has the DNA TGTGCCAGCAGTTTGGGAGCGGGATTGAGCGCAGATACGCAGTATTTT. This codes for CASSLGAGLSADTQYF.

This clonotype was seen a handful of times. This chain uses TRBV9 with TRBJ1-6; perhaps TRBD1 as D (5 bases). This CDR3 region has 15 residues. Germline V gives CDR1 SGDLS, CDR2 YYNGEE. The V end lost 0 bases, the J end lost 7 bases, and 11 bases lay between the germline ends. The CDR3 nucleotides are TGTGCCAGCAGCGTAGGGTCGGGGACCAATTCACCCCTCCACTTT. This translates into CASSVGSGTNSPLHF. The full variable domain, its missing parts supplied by reference TRBV9 and TRBJ1-6, is DSGVTQTPKHLITATGQRVTLRCSPRSGDLSVYWYQQSLDQGLQFLIQYYNGEERAKGNILERFSAQQFPDLHSELNLSSLELGDSALYFCASSVGSGTNSPLHFGNGTRLTVT.

The sample holds many counts of this clonotype. The chain joins TRBV5-6 to TRBJ2-3; D gene ambiguous. V dropped 4 bases and J dropped 2 bases, with 11 bases sitting between them. The CDR3 runs 14 residues. The germline gives CDR1 SGHDT, CDR2 YYEEEE. The CDR3 spells CASSGLEATDTQYF. CDR3 nucleotide sequence: TGTGCCAGCAGCGGCTTAGAGGCCACAGATACGCAGTATTTT.

This clonotype was counted at least ten times. The chain uses TRBV5-1 and TRBJ2-5; 8 bases agree with TRBD1. Per germline, CDR1 SGHRS and CDR2 YFSETQ. The CDR3 totals 15 residues. V shed 4 bases and J 2 bases; nucleotides not matched to a gene: 7. CDR3: CASSLWQGAQETQYF. In DNA, the CDR3 is TGCGCCAGCAGCCTATGGCAGGGGGCACAAGAGACCCAGTACTTC.

This clonotype was observed at least ten times. The chain joins TRBV7-6 to TRBJ2-5, with a possible D match to TRBD2 (5 bases). CDR1 and CDR2 from the germline V gene are SGHVS and FNYEAQ. This CDR3 is 14 amino acids long. V gave up 5 bases and J gave up 5 bases, with 15 bases separating them. The CDR3 region has the DNA TGTGCCAGCAGCCCCGGCGGGCGTTCTGAGACCCAGTACTTC. Protein sequence: CASSPGGRSETQYF.

The table lists this clonotype with many counts. The chain joins TRBV27 to TRBJ2-7; D is possibly TRBD1 or TRBD2 (5 bases each). Germline CDR1 MNHEY, CDR2 SMNVEV (reference sequence). The CDR3 is 14 amino acids. V was pared by 5 bases and J by 3 bases, with 14 bases between. DNA of the CDR3: TGTGCCAGCAGTCCCCGGGACGGAGGCTACGAGCAGTACTTC. This encodes CASSPRDGGYEQYF.

This clonotype was observed at least ten times. The chain uses TRBV20-1 and TRBJ1-1; 7 bases fit TRBD1. Germline V CDR1 and CDR2: DFQATT, SNEGSKA (reference sequence). The J segment lost 0 bases and the V segment lost 3 bases, leaving 10 bases of the junction unmatched. The CDR3 covers 16 residues. The CDR3 DNA reads TGCAGTGCTAGCACATCTGACAGGGTCTTGAACACTGAAGCTTTCTTT. Translating it yields CSASTSDRVLNTEAFF.